These 14 T cell receptor beta chains came from one sample sequenced in a study of response to subunit inactivated influenza vaccine. TCRdb reprocessed the RT-PCR reads with MiXCR, giving one entry per CDR3 protein. Among fewer than 750,000 distinct CDR3 sequences listed, 13% to 15% were seen once. The sample in question was PBMCs from blood, obtained approximately 12 days after vaccination. The receptor source for this set is a man aged 45-60 years who received an inactivated influenza vaccine.

The gene calls are TRBV19 and TRBJ1-5, with D unresolved. Trimming took off 0 bases at V and 5 bases at J, with 11 bases between the two ends. Germline-derived CDR1 and CDR2 are LNHDA and SQIVND (reference sequence). This CDR3 region has 15 residues. CDR3 bases: TGTGCCAGTAGTATAGAATACAGTATCTATCAGCCCCAGCATTTT. Protein: CASSIEYSIYQPQHF. Together with reference TRBV19 and TRBJ1-5, the CDR3 gives the full variable domain: DGGITQSPKYLFRKEGQNVTLSCEQNLNHDAMYWYRQDPGQGLRLIYYSQIVNDFQKGDIAEGYSVSREKKESFPLTVTSAQKNPTAFYLCASSIEYSIYQPQHFGDGTRLSIL.

The genes are TRBV6-2 or TRBV6-3 and TRBJ2-7; D might be TRBD2 (5 bases). V was cut by 5 bases and J by 4 bases, with 15 bases left in between. The germline V gene has CDR1 MNHEY and CDR2 SVGEGT. This CDR3 region has 14 residues. CDR3 DNA sequence: TGTGCCAGCAGTCGAAACATCGGGGTGTACGAGCAGTACTTC. Protein product: CASSRNIGVYEQYF.

This clonotype was seen more than once but under ten times. This rearrangement joins TRBV29-1 to TRBJ2-3, with D possibly called TRBD1 or TRBD2 (5 bases each). Germline loops: CDR1 SQVTM, CDR2 ANQGSEA. The CDR3 length is 13 residues. The V and J ends lost 5 bases and 2 bases respectively, with 11 bases between them. DNA of the CDR3: TGCAGCGTTTGGGGCGGACTCACAGATACGCAGTATTTT. Residues: CSVWGGLTDTQYF.

The chain joins TRBV12-3 or TRBV12-4 to TRBJ1-1; maybe TRBD1 (6 bases). The CDR3 runs 16 residues. V shed 4 bases and J shed 1 base, with 16 bases lying between them. CDR3 region: CASSWVLGGGNTEAFF. CDR3 coding DNA: TGTGCCAGCAGTTGGGTTTTGGGGGGCGGGAACACTGAAGCTTTCTTT.

This clonotype was detected many times. This chain joins TRBV12-3 or TRBV12-4 and TRBJ2-1; D is undetermined. V was shortened by 5 bases and J by 8 bases, with 10 bases between the two germline ends. This CDR3 contains 12 residues. The CDR3 DNA sequence: TGTGCCAGCAGTAGAGACAAGGATGAGCAGTTCTTC. It translates to CASSRDKDEQFF.

This clonotype was seen a handful of times. J is TRBJ1-5 and V is TRBV28, with unresolved D. The CDR3 loop spans 13 amino acids. Germline assignment: CDR1 MDHEN and CDR2 SYDVKM. The V end was cut by 7 bases, the J end by 7 bases, with 14 bases between. In DNA, the CDR3 is TGTGCCAGCACACGGGTTCCAGGACAGCCCCAGCATTTT. Translating gives CASTRVPGQPQHF.

Only a few counts were recorded for this clonotype. V and J are TRBV10-2 and TRBJ2-7; 7 nucleotides match TRBD1. V shed 4 bases and J 3 bases; nucleotides not matched to a gene: 9. Germline V gene lookup returns CDR1 WSHSY and CDR2 SAAADI. CDR3 length: 15 amino acids. CDR3 bases: TGCGCCAGCAGTGTCCCGGGACAGTCATTCTACGAGCAGTACTTC. Amino acid sequence: CASSVPGQSFYEQYF.

V and J are TRBV10-3 and TRBJ2-1, with 12 bases identical to TRBD1. The CDR3 consists of 19 residues. From germline, CDR1 is ENHRY and CDR2 SYGVKD. V gave up 5 bases and J gave up 0 bases; unmatched junction bases: 11. CDR3 coding DNA: TGTGCCATCAGTAAAGGGGGACAGGGGGCGCGCAGCTCCTACAATGAGCAGTTCTTC. Amino acids: CAISKGGQGARSSYNEQFF.

The chain recombines TRBV7-3 with TRBJ2-1; TRBD1 might be the D (6 bases). Germline V lookup: CDR1 SGHTA, CDR2 FQGTGA. There are 17 residues in the CDR3. Trimming took 1 base from V and 5 from J, leaving 18 bases between them. The CDR3 loop is CASSLRSIGRGNNEQFF. CDR3 in DNA: TGTGCCAGCAGCTTAAGGAGTATAGGCAGGGGAAACAATGAGCAGTTCTTC.

V is TRBV5-1 and J is TRBJ2-5, with D possibly being TRBD1 (5 bases). There are 13 residues in the CDR3. Germline CDR1 reads SGHRS; CDR2 reads YFSETQ. V lost 7 bases, J lost 1 base, and 11 bases lay in between. CDR3 DNA: TGCGCCAGCCACACAGGCTTCCAAGAGACCCAGTACTTC. Its protein product is CASHTGFQETQYF.

This clonotype appeared a few times. The genes are TRBV6-1 and TRBJ2-1; the match to TRBD2 covers 8 bases. V was pared by 7 bases and J by 3 bases, with 8 bases of the junction left unmatched. Germline CDR1 MNHNS, CDR2 SASEGT. The CDR3 is made up of 15 amino acids. The DNA for the CDR3 is TGTGCCAGCAAAGTTGGGACTAGTCTCTACAATGAGCAGTTCTTC. This encodes CASKVGTSLYNEQFF.

This clonotype occurred a few times. The chain couples TRBV30 to TRBJ2-5, with 8 positions matching TRBD2. Germline V lookup: CDR1 GTSNPN, CDR2 SVGIG (reference sequence). CDR3 length: 11 amino acids. V gave up 2 bases and J gave up 8 bases; unmatched junction bases: 1. CDR3 bases: TGTGCCTGGAGTAGCGGGAGAACCCAGTACTTC. This encodes CAWSSGRTQYF.

Many counts were recorded for this clonotype. This sequence joins TRBV5-1 and TRBJ2-1; unclear D gene. Germline V CDR1 and CDR2: SGHRS, YFSETQ. V lost 1 base to trimming and J lost 10 bases, with 12 bases between them. This CDR3 region has 13 residues. The CDR3 nucleotides read TGCGCCAGCAGCTTGAACTGGCTGACAGAGCAGTTCTTC. Translated: CASSLNWLTEQFF.

This rearrangement joins TRBV11-2 to TRBJ2-3; 11 positions agree with TRBD2. Germline CDR1 is SGHAT and CDR2 is FQNNGV. With V trimmed by 5 bases and J by 0 bases, 16 bases remained unmatched. This CDR3 region has 20 residues. DNA for the CDR3: TGTGCCAGCAGCCGTACCGTACTGGGACTAGCGGTATTTAGCACAGATACGCAGTATTTT. Its protein is CASSRTVLGLAVFSTDTQYF.